Sequencing of this TCR beta chain was carried out in a study of molecular identifiers for immune sequencing clone quantification. Study results and caveats: Naive cells had under 1% of molecules in clones above 20 RNA copies, effectors over 98%.

About this clonotype itself: Its antigen is unknown.

Methods described previously, with TCR primers listed, were used for bulk TCR libraries. In TCRdb, the PCR reads were re-called with MiXCR into one record per CDR3 protein. The profile shows about 500,000 distinct CDR3 sequences, about a fifth of them singletons. Material: naive CD8+ T cells from blood, with Jurkat cell RNA spiked in. Subset of the sample: FACS-sorted CD8+CD4-CCR7+CD45RA+ naive T cells. The receptor was isolated from a human donor in good health. Some libraries in this study had Jurkat cell RNA spiked in.

Here the CDR3 DNA reads TGCAGTGCTAGAGATTCGGTAGCGGAGACCACAGATACGCAGTATTTT. Its protein product is CSARDSVAETTDTQYF. This chain links TRBV20-1 with TRBJ2-3; D might be TRBD2 (6 bases). V lost 0 bases to trimming and J lost 2 bases, with 15 bases between them. This CDR3 has 16 amino acids. Germline loops: CDR1 DFQATT, CDR2 SNEGSKA (reference sequence).